This T cell receptor beta chain was sequenced for a study of T cell responses to AZD1222 COVID-19 vaccine. Study-wide findings and caveats: Spike-specific TCR breadth and depth both grew after two AZD1222 doses. Among AZD1222 vaccinees, only six or seven were seropositive at baseline. Epitopes outside B.1.351 and B.1.1.7 mutated regions reportedly drew nearly half of spike TCRs.

TCRdb's table, derived via immunoSEQ multiplex PCR, lists solely in-frame clones and lacks some. This table holds some 110,000 clones, more than 75% found once. About this clone itself: Its specificity is not known.

The CDR3 extends over 13 amino acids. Germline V lookup: CDR1 KGHSH, CDR2 LQKENI. V was trimmed by 0 bases and J by 8 bases, leaving 8 bases between them. Sequenced material: peripheral blood, taken 28 days after the second AZD1222 dose. This TCR came from an adult who received the AZD1222 COVID-19 vaccine. The chain links TRBV18 to TRBJ2-1; D could derive from TRBD1 or TRBD2 (6 bases each). CDR3 nucleotides: TGTGCCAGCTCACCACCCGGGGGCGATGAGCAGTTCTTC. Its translation is CASSPPGGDEQFF. Complete variable domain (other parts from reference TRBV18 and TRBJ2-1): NAGVMQNPRHLVRRRGQEARLRCSPMKGHSHVYWYRQLPEEGLKFMVYLQKENIIDESGMPKERFSAEFPKEGPSILRIQQVVRGDSAAYFCASSPPGGDEQFFGPGTRLTVL.